Below are 18 T cell receptor beta chains sequenced from a single sample in a study of blood T cell repertoires in COVID-19. Clones were read by immunoSEQ multiplex PCR, and TCRdb kept only the in-frame ones, dropping some. Of more than 400,000 clones in the sample, roughly 87% were seen once. The sample was PBMCs or T cells enriched from blood (not recorded which). All receptors derive from a woman aged 18-30 years who had recovered from COVID-19.

J is TRBJ1-4 and V is TRBV7-9; D unclear. The length of the CDR3 is 13 residues. CDR1 is SEHNR, CDR2 FQNEAQ, per germline (reference sequence). V was shortened by 2 bases and J by 9 bases, with 10 bases between the two germline ends. CDR3 loop: CASSLLDGKKLFF. The CDR3 DNA follows: TGTGCCAGCAGCTTACTAGACGGAAAAAAACTGTTTTTT.

This clone was detected a few times. This sequence joins TRBV3-1 (or the pseudogene TRBV3-2) and TRBJ2-3, with D unclear. CDR3 length: 13 amino acids. Trimming pared 0 bases from V and 5 bases from J, leaving 6 bases between. Germline CDR1 reads LGHDT; CDR2 reads YNNKEL (reference sequence). CDR3 amino acids: CASSQDKRDTQYF. In DNA form, the CDR3 reads TGTGCCAGCAGCCAAGATAAGAGAGATACGCAGTATTTT.

V usage is TRBV18 and J usage is TRBJ2-7; TRBD1 aligns across 10 bases. The CDR3 covers 14 residues. Germline V gives CDR1 KGHSH, CDR2 LQKENI. With V trimmed by 4 bases and J by 6 bases, 6 bases remained unmatched. Here the CDR3 reads CASSLRQGAREQYF. The DNA of the CDR3 is TGTGCCAGCTCACTTCGACAGGGGGCACGCGAGCAGTACTTC.

This chain links TRBV7-6 with TRBJ1-6; 11 nucleotides line up with TRBD1. The germline gives CDR1 SGHVS, CDR2 FNYEAQ. Losses at the gene ends were 1 base for V and 8 bases for J; bases not matched to a gene: 1. The CDR3 consists of 15 residues. CDR3 sequence reads: CASSLGTGGYSPLHF. CDR3 in DNA: TGTGCCAGCAGCTTAGGGACAGGGGGCTATTCACCCCTCCACTTT. Looking up the rest from reference TRBV7-6 and TRBJ1-6 gives the full variable domain: GAGVSQSPRYKVTKRGQDVALRCDPISGHVSLYWYRQALGQGPEFLTYFNYEAQQDKSGLPNDRFSAERPEGSISTLTIQRTEQRDSAMYRCASSLGTGGYSPLHFGNGTRLTVT.

The rearrangement uses TRBV25-1 and TRBJ1-1, with 9 bases lining up with TRBD1. The V segment lost 4 bases and the J segment 3 bases; nucleotides outside the gene matches: 3. This CDR3 spans 14 amino acids. Germline CDR1 and CDR2: MGHDK and SYGVNS. CDR3 sequence: CASSGQGDDTEAFF. The DNA for the CDR3 is TGTGCCAGCAGTGGACAGGGGGATGACACTGAAGCTTTCTTT.

This clone was picked up a small number of times. The gene calls are TRBV29-1 and TRBJ2-1, with TRBD1 identical over 12 bases. The length of the CDR3 is 14 residues. Germline V gives CDR1 SQVTM, CDR2 ANQGSEA. V lost 4 bases and J lost 8; bases outside the gene matches: 6. The CDR3 coding sequence is TGCAGCGTTGGGGGACAGGGGGCTTCAGATGAGCAGTTCTTC. It specifies CSVGGQGASDEQFF.

The rearrangement links TRBV3-1 (or the pseudogene TRBV3-2) to TRBJ2-7; tentative D call: TRBD1 (6 bases). V was trimmed by 0 bases and J by 3 bases, leaving 12 bases between them. Germline assignment: CDR1 LGHDT and CDR2 YNNKEL (reference sequence). This CDR3 region has 15 residues. The CDR3 DNA reads as TGTGCCAGCAGCCAAGATGGGCAGGGGCACTACGAGCAGTACTTC. Residues: CASSQDGQGHYEQYF.

The V call is TRBV5-1, the J call TRBJ2-7; tentatively, D is TRBD2 (5 bases). Per the germline V gene, CDR1 is SGHRS and CDR2 is YFSETQ. The CDR3 runs 13 residues. V dropped 7 bases and J dropped 6 bases, with 17 bases sitting between them. The CDR3 region has the DNA TGCGCCAGCTCGAGGTCGACTATTTCCGAGCAGTACTTC. It encodes CASSRSTISEQYF.

The chain has TRBV13 and TRBJ1-1; D gene uncertain. The CDR3 is 16 amino acids. Germline V gene sequence: CDR1 PRHDT, CDR2 FYEKMQ (reference sequence). V was pared by 4 bases and J by 0 bases, with 15 bases between. DNA for the CDR3: TGTGCCAGCAGCTCCCAAAGTAGGAGAGTGAACACTGAAGCTTTCTTT. It is translated as CASSSQSRRVNTEAFF.

The rearrangement joins TRBV5-1 to TRBJ2-1; maybe TRBD1 (6 bases). CDR3 size: 16 residues. Trimming removed 2 bases from V and 4 bases from J, with 16 bases in between. The germline gives CDR1 SGHRS, CDR2 YFSETQ. The CDR3: CASSFMPRDTYNEQFF. CDR3 in DNA: TGCGCCAGCAGCTTTATGCCCCGGGACACTTACAATGAGCAGTTCTTC.

The rearrangement joins TRBV30 to TRBJ1-1; TRBD1 aligns across 9 bases. The V segment lost 0 bases and the J segment 2 bases; nucleotides outside the gene matches: 13. Germline V gene sequence: CDR1 GTSNPN, CDR2 SVGIG (reference sequence). CDR3 size: 18 residues. The CDR3 spells CAWSVSSGQGWGNTEAFF. As DNA, the CDR3 is TGTGCCTGGAGTGTGTCCTCAGGACAGGGGTGGGGTAACACTGAAGCTTTCTTT.

The chain is built from TRBV12-5 and TRBJ2-3, with 8 bases matching TRBD2. Germline CDR1 LGHNT, CDR2 FRNRAP. V shed 5 bases, J shed 6 bases, and the junction held 10 bases outside the gene matches. CDR3 length equals 15 residues. The CDR3 loop is CASGPRGGLGDTQYF. The CDR3 nucleotides are TGTGCTAGTGGTCCTCGGGGGGGCTTAGGGGATACGCAGTATTTT.

This chain connects TRBV5-1 to TRBJ1-1; tentative D call: TRBD1 (5 bases). With 3 bases removed from V and 4 bases from J, the gap between germline ends came to 13 bases. Germline V gives CDR1 SGHRS, CDR2 YFSETQ. This CDR3 has 14 amino acids. This CDR3 reads CASSSFREGTEAFF. Written as DNA, the CDR3 is TGCGCCAGCAGCTCGTTCAGGGAGGGCACTGAAGCTTTCTTT.

The V and J genes are TRBV18 and TRBJ2-7; D might be TRBD2 (6 bases). V lost 0 bases and J 2 bases, leaving 11 bases between the germline ends. Germline values: CDR1 KGHSH, CDR2 LQKENI. This CDR3 region has 15 residues. DNA of the CDR3: TGTGCCAGCTCACCACCTGGAGGGGTCACCTACGAGCAGTACTTC. It is translated as CASSPPGGVTYEQYF.

The chain employs TRBV2 and TRBJ2-7, with 13 bases aligning to TRBD2. Losses at the gene ends were 8 bases for V and 3 bases for J; bases not matched to a gene: 4. The germline gives CDR1 SNHLY, CDR2 FYNNEI. This CDR3 is built from 14 residues. The CDR3 is CASQRTSGGYEQYF. The CDR3 nucleotides read TGTGCCAGCCAAAGGACTAGCGGGGGCTACGAGCAGTACTTC.

The chain combines TRBV6-6 with TRBJ1-2; 8 bases fit TRBD1. V lost 6 bases, J lost 3 bases, and 9 bases stayed unmatched. Per the germline V gene, CDR1 is MNHNY and CDR2 is SVGAGI (reference sequence). The CDR3 sequence is 15 residues long. The CDR3 here is CASSQDRGGDYGYTF. DNA for the CDR3: TGTGCCAGCAGCCAAGACAGGGGCGGGGACTATGGCTACACCTTC.

CDR3 in amino acids: CASSLAGGRYEQYF. The CDR3 DNA reads as TGTGCCAGCAGCTTGGCAGGGGGCAGGTACGAGCAGTACTTC. V and J are TRBV5-4 and TRBJ2-7; 8 bases are shared with TRBD1. The ends lost 0 bases at V and 4 bases at J; junction bases unmatched: 3. The CDR3 loop spans 14 amino acids. Germline V lookup: CDR1 SGHNT, CDR2 YYREEE (reference sequence).

This clone was counted only a few times. This rearrangement joins TRBV2 to TRBJ1-4; 10 nucleotides agree with TRBD1. In germline, CDR1 is SNHLY, CDR2 FYNNEI. V shed 6 bases and J 5 bases; nucleotides not matched to a gene: 12. This CDR3 spans 17 amino acids. CDR3: CASRHRDRGALNEKLFF. The CDR3 region has the DNA TGTGCCAGCAGACACCGGGACAGGGGAGCCCTCAATGAAAAACTGTTTTTT.